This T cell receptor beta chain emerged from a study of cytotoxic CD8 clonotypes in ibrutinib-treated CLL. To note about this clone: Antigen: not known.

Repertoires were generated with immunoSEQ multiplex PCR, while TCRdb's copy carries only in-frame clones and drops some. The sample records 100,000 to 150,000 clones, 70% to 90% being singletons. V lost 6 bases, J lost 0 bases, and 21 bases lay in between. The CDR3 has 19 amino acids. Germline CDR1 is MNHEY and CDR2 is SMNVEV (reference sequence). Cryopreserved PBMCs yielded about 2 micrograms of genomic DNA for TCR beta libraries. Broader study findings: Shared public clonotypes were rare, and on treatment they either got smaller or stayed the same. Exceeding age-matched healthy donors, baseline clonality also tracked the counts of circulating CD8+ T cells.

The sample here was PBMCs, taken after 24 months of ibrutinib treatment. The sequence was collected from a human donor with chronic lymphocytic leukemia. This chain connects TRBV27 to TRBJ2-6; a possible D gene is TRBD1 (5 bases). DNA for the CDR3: TGTGCCAGCAGCCCCCTCGGACATTCGGCTCTCTCTGGGGCCAACGTCCTGACTTTC. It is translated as CASSPLGHSALSGANVLTF.